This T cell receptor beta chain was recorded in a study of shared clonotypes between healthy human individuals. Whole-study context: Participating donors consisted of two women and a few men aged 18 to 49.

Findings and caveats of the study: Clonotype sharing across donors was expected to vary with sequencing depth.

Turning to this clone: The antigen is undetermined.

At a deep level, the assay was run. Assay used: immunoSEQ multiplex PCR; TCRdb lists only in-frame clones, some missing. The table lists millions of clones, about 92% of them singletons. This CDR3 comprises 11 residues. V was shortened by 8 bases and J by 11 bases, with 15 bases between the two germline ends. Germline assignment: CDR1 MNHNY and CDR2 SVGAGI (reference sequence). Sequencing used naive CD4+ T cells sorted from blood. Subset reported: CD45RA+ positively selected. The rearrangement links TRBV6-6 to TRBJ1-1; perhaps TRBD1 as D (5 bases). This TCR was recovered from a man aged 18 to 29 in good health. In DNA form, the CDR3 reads TGTGCCAGCCAGGCAGAGGGGTGGGCTTTCTTT. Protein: CASQAEGWAFF.